This is a list of T cell receptor beta chains from one sample in a study of T cells in Graves' hyperthyroidism and ophthalmopathy. MiXCR was run by TCRdb on the multiplex PCR reads, yielding one entry per CDR3 protein. The sample contains some 800,000 distinct CDR3 sequences, 35% to 40% of which appear only once. What was sequenced was blood. All receptors derive from a man aged 18-30 years with Graves' hyperthyroidism. Each CDR3 is given without its conserved first and last residue.

TRBV9	TRBJ1-3	ASSVPGTGNTIY
TRBV9	TRBJ2-5	ASSVATTAQETQY
TRBV20-1	TRBJ1-2	SAPFPDSANYGYT
TRBV7-9	TRBJ2-7	ASRQWAEGEQY
TRBV2	TRBJ2-2	ASRMEETGELF
TRBV11-2	TRBJ1-1	ASSSTGGGNTEAF
TRBV5-4	TRBJ1-2	ASSQDRRQENYGYT
TRBV19	TRBJ1-2	ASSRDITGYT
TRBV7-9	TRBJ2-7	ASSLGRGNEQY
TRBV15	TRBJ2-3	ATSKKRESPTDTQY
TRBV28	TRBJ2-7	ASTPRDRGYEQY
TRBV14	TRBJ2-7	ASSQGVGTVTYEQY
TRBV19	TRBJ2-7	ASSGGGFFEQY
TRBV10-3	TRBJ1-5	AISEGQGQPQH
TRBV7-4	TRBJ1-4	ASSPSPSQSGLF
TRBV9	TRBJ1-6	ASSNRDLNSPLH
TRBV20-1	TRBJ1-2	SARGGRALVPYGYT
TRBV29-1	TRBJ2-7	SVVKTGWGTYEQY
TRBV20-1	TRBJ1-1	SASPGPFSLEAF
TRBV19	TRBJ1-5	ASSIVTNQPQH
TRBV2	TRBJ2-7	ASSATLGLAGEYEQY
TRBV2	TRBJ1-2	ASSGRRGKAYT
TRBV7-6	TRBJ2-7	ASSLVANGSSEQY
TRBV6-5	TRBJ1-2	ATHARDGLGYT
TRBV29-1	TRBJ1-1	SVVHTEAF
TRBV9	TRBJ1-3	ASSVARGNTIY
TRBV10-3	TRBJ2-7	AISDGSSTNEQY
TRBV6-5	TRBJ1-6	ASSYGRSNSPLH
TRBV10-3	TRBJ2-5	ASSGRVSETQY
TRBV9	TRBJ2-7	ASSAASGGSYEQY
TRBV6-4	TRBJ2-2	ASSYELGARNTGELF
TRBV4-3	TRBJ1-6	ASSQDTGNYNSPLH